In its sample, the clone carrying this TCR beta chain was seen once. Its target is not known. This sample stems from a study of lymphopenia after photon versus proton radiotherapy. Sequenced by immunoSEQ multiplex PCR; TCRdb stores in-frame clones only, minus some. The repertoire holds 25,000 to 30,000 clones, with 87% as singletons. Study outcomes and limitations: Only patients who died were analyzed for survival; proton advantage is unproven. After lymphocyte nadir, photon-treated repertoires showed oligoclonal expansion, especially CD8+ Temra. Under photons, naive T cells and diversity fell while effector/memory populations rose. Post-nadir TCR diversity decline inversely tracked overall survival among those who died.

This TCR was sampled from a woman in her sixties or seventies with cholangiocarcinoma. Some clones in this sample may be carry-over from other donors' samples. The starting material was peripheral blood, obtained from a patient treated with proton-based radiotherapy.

The CDR3 region is CASSELSPIKETQYF. Here the CDR3 DNA reads TGTGCCAGCAGTGAATTAAGTCCTATAAAAGAGACCCAGTACTTC. The rearrangement joins TRBV25-1 to TRBJ2-5; D unresolved. V was shortened by 1 base and J by 3 bases, with 12 bases between the two germline ends. Germline V gene lookup returns CDR1 MGHDK and CDR2 SYGVNS. This CDR3 is 15 amino acids long.